This TCR beta chain appears in the sequencing data of a study of cytomegalovirus exposure and HLA in healthy donors. PCR was performed using 60 Vbeta and 13 Jbeta primers. Some clones are missing from TCRdb's copy, which holds only in-frame ones; the method was immunoSEQ multiplex PCR. Of tens of thousands of clones in the sample, around 40% were seen once. Germline V lookup: CDR1 SNHLY, CDR2 FYNNEI. The V end was cut by 11 bases, the J end by 2 bases, with 22 bases between. The CDR3 runs to 15 residues. The sample consisted of PBMCs. The genes are TRBV2 and TRBJ2-7, with a possible D match to TRBD2 (6 bases). The source of this sequence is a woman aged 50 to 60 in good health and CMV-seronegative. CDR3 nucleotide sequence: TGTGCCGCGACCCCGGGCGGGATTGACACCTACGAGCAGTACTTC. Protein sequence: CAATPGGIDTYEQYF.